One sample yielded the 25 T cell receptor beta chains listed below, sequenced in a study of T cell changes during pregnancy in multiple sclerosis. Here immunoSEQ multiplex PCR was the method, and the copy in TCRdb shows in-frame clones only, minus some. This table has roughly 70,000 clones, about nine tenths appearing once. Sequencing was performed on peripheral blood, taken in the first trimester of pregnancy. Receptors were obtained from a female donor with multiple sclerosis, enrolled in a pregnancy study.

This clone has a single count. This chain's CDR3 is CASSLGQGYGYTF. DNA for the CDR3: TGTGCCAGCTCTCTCGGACAGGGATATGGCTACACCTTC. This chain joins TRBV18 and TRBJ1-2; TRBD1 agrees at 8 bases. The CDR3 has 13 amino acids. Germline-derived CDR1 and CDR2 are KGHSH and LQKENI. The V segment lost 6 bases and the J segment 5 bases; nucleotides outside the gene matches: 5.

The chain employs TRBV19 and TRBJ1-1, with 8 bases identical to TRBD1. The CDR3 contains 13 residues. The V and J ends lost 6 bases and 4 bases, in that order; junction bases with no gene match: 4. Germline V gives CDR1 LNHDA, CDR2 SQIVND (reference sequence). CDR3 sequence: CASSRTGTTEAFF. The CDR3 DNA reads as TGTGCCAGTAGCAGGACAGGGACCACTGAAGCTTTCTTT.

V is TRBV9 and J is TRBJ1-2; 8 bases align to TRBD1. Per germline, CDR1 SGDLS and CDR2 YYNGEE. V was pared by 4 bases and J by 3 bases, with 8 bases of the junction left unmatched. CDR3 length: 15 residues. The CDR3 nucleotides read TGTGCCAGCAGCACCTTACCGACAGGGGACTATGGCTACACCTTC. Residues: CASSTLPTGDYGYTF.

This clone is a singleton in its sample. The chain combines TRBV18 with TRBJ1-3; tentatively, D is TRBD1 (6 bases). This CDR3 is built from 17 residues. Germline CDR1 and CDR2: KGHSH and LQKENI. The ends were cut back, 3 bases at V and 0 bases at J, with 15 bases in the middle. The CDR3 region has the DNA TGTGCCAGCTCACCGGGGGGGCTCCCGAGCTCTGGAAACACCATATATTTT. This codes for CASSPGGLPSSGNTIYF.

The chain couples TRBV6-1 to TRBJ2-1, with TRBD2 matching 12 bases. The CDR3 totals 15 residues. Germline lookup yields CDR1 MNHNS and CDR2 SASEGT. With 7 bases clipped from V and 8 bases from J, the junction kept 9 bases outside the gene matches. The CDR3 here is CASTLLAGGRDEQFF. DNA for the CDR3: TGTGCCAGCACCCTCCTAGCGGGAGGGAGGGATGAGCAGTTCTTC.

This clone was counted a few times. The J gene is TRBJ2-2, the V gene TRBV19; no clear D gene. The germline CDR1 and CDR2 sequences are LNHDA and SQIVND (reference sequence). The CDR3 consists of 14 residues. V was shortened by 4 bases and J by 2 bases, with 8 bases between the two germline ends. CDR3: CASSTLVNTGELFF. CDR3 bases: TGTGCCAGTAGTACACTCGTTAACACCGGGGAGCTGTTTTTT.

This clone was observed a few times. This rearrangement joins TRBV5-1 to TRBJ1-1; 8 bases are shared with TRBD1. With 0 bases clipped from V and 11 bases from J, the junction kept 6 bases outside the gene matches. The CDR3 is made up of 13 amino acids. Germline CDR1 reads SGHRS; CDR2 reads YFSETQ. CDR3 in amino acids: CASSLGGQASAFF. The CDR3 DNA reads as TGCGCCAGCAGCTTGGGGGGACAGGCATCGGCTTTCTTT.

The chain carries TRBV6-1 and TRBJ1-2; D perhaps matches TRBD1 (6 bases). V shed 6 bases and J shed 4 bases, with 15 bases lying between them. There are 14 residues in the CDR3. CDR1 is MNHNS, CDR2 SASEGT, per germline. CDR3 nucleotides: TGTGCCAGCAGGGGGGCCGAGGGCGGCTATGGCTACACCTTC. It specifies CASRGAEGGYGYTF.

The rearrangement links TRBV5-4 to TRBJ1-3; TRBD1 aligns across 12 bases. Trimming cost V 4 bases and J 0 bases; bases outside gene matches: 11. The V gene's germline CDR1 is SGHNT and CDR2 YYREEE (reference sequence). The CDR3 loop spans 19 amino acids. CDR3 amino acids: CASSRSGQGAFSSGNTIYF. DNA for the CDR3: TGTGCCAGCAGCCGTTCGGGACAGGGGGCCTTTAGCTCTGGAAACACCATATATTTT.

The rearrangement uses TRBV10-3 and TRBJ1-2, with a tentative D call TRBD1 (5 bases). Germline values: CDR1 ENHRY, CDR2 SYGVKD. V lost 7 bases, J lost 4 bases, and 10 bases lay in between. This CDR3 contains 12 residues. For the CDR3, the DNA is TGTGCCATCATGGGGCTAGGCTATGGCTACACCTTC. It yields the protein CAIMGLGYGYTF.

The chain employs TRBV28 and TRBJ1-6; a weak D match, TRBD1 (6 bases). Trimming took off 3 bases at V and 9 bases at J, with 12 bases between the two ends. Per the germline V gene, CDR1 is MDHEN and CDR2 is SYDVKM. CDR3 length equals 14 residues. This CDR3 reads CASSLGHRASPLHF. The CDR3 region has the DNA TGTGCCAGCAGTTTGGGTCACAGGGCTTCACCCCTCCACTTT.

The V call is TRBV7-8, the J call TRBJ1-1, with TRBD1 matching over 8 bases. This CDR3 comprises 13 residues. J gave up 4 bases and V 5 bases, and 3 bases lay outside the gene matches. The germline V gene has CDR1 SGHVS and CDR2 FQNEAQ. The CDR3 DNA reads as TGTGCCAGCAGCATTGGACAGGGCACTGAAGCTTTCTTT. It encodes CASSIGQGTEAFF.

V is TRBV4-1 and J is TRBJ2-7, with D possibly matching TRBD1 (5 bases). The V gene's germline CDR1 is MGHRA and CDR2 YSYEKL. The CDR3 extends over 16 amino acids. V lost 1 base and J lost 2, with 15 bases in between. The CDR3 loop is CASSQATEVLPYEQYF. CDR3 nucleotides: TGCGCCAGCAGCCAAGCGACAGAGGTCCTACCCTACGAGCAGTACTTC.

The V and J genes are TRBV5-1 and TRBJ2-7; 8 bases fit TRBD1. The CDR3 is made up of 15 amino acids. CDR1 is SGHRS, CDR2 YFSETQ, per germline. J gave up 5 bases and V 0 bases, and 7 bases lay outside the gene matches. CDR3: CASSLAGDRPDEQYF. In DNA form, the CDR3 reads TGCGCCAGCAGCTTGGCTGGGGACAGGCCAGACGAGCAGTACTTC.

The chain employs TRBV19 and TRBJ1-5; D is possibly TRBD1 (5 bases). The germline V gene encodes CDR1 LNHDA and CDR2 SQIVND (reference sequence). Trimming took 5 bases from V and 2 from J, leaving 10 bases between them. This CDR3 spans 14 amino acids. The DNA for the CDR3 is TGTGCCAGTAGTCTCCGGGGGGGCAATCAGCCCCAGCATTTT. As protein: CASSLRGGNQPQHF.

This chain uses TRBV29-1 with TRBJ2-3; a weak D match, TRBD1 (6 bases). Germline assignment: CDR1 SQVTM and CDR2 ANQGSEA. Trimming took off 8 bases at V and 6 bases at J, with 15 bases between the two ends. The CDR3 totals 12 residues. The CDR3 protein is CSTAQGRDTQYF. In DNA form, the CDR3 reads TGCAGCACGGCCCAGGGGCGGGATACGCAGTATTTT.

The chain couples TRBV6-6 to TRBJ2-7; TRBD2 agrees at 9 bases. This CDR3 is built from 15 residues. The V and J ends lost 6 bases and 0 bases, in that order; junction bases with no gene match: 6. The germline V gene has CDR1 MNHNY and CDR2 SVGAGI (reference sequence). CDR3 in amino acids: CASRALAGSSYEQYF. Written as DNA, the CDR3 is TGTGCCAGCAGGGCCCTAGCGGGGTCCTCCTACGAGCAGTACTTC.

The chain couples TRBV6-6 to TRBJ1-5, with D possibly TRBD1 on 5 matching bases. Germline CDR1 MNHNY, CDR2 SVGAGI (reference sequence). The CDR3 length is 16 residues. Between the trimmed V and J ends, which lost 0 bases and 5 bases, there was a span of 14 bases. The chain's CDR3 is CASSYSTGGGYQPQHF. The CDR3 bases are TGTGCCAGCAGTTACTCGACGGGGGGAGGATATCAGCCCCAGCATTTT.

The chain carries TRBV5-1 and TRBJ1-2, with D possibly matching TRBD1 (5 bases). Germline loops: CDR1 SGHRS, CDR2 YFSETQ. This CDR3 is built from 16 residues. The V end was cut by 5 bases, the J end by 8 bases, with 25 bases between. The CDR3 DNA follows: TGCGCCAGCAGACCTACAGAGACTCTTCCTGGGGGGGGCTACACCTTC. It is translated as CASRPTETLPGGGYTF.

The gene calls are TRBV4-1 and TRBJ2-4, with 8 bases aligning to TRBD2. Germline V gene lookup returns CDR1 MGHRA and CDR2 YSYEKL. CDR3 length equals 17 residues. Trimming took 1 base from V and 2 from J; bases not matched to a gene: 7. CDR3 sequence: CASSQGASGSTKNIQYF. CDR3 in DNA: TGCGCCAGCAGCCAAGGGGCCAGCGGGAGCACCAAAAACATTCAGTACTTC.

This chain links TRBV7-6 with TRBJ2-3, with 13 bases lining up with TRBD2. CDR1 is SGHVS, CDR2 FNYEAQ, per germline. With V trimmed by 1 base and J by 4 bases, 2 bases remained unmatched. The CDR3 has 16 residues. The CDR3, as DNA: TGTGCCAGCAGCTTAGGGACTAGCGGGGGCGCAGATACGCAGTATTTT. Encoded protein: CASSLGTSGGADTQYF.

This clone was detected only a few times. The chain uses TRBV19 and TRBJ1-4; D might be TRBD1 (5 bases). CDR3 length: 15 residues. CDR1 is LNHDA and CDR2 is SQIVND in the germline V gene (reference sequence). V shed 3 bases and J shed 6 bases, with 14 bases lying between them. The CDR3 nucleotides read TGTGCCAGTAGTATGCTGCGGTCGGGGGATGAAAAACTGTTTTTT. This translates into CASSMLRSGDEKLFF.

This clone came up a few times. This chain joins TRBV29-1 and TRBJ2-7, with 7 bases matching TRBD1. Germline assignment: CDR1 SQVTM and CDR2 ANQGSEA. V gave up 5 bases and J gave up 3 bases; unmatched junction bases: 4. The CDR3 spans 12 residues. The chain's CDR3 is CSVRQGIYEQYF. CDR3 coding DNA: TGCAGCGTTAGACAGGGAATCTACGAGCAGTACTTC.

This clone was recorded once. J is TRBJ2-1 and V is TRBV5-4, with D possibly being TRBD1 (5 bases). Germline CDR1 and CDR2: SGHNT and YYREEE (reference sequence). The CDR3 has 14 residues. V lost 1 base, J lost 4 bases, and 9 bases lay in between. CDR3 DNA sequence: TGTGCCAGCAGCTTGTCGACAGCTTACAATGAGCAGTTCTTC. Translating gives CASSLSTAYNEQFF. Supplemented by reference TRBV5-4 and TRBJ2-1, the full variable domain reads ETGVTQSPTHLIKTRGQQVTLRCSSQSGHNTVSWYQQALGQGPQFIFQYYREEENGRGNFPPRFSGLQFPNYSSELNVNALELDDSALYLCASSLSTAYNEQFFGPGTRLTVL.

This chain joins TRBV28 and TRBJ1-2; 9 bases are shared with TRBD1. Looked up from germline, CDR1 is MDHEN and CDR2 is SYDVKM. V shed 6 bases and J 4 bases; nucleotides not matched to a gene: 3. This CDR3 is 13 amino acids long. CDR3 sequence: CASSLTGGYGYTF. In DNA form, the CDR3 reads TGTGCCAGCAGCCTGACAGGGGGCTATGGCTACACCTTC.